Listed here are 20 T cell receptor beta chains from one sample, sequenced in a study of cytomegalovirus exposure and HLA in healthy donors. Primers: 60 Vbeta forward and 13 Jbeta reverse. Clones were read by immunoSEQ multiplex PCR, and TCRdb kept only the in-frame ones, dropping some. The data show about 67,000 clones, with 68% seen just once and about 1.9% held by the top ten. Sequenced input: PBMCs. All receptors come from a woman aged 25-40 years in good health and CMV-seronegative.

This clone was picked up a small number of times. This chain connects TRBV7-9 to TRBJ1-6; D not resolved. Germline values: CDR1 SEHNR, CDR2 FQNEAQ (reference sequence). This CDR3 spans 12 amino acids. With 3 bases removed from V and 10 bases from J, the gap between germline ends came to 7 bases. The CDR3 nucleotides read TGTGCCAGCAGCTTTGGGCAATCACCCCTCCACTTT. The encoded protein is CASSFGQSPLHF.

This clone was found a few times. The J gene is TRBJ2-3, the V gene TRBV6-5, with 8 bases that match TRBD1. After removal of 5 bases from V and 6 bases from J, the junction contained 4 bases not matched to a gene. Germline CDR1 reads MNHEY; CDR2 reads SVGAGI. There are 13 residues in the CDR3. CDR3 nucleotide sequence: TGTGCCAGCAGTCCCAGGGGGCGGGATACGCAGTATTTT. The encoded protein is CASSPRGRDTQYF.

This chain uses TRBV9 with TRBJ2-2; D is undetermined. This CDR3 contains 14 residues. Looked up from germline, CDR1 is SGDLS and CDR2 is YYNGEE. Between the trimmed V and J ends, which lost 1 base and 3 bases, there was a span of 7 bases. In nucleotides, the CDR3 is TGTGCCAGCAGCGTACCGCAGGACACCGGGGAGCTGTTTTTT. Protein: CASSVPQDTGELFF.

The gene calls are TRBV21-1 and TRBJ1-2; the table gives TRBD1 as D, unverified against the DNA. TRBV21-1 is assigned pseudogene status. The CDR3 loop spans 13 amino acids. The CDR3 nucleotides are TGTGCCAGCAGCAAGGTCAGGTCGCCCGGCTACACCTTC. Residues: CASSKVRSPGYTF.

This sequence joins TRBV19 and TRBJ1-5; no firm D call. The CDR3 is made up of 15 amino acids. Trimming took 5 bases from V and 0 from J, leaving 11 bases between them. Germline loops: CDR1 LNHDA, CDR2 SQIVND (reference sequence). CDR3 coding DNA: TGTGCCAGTAGTCCCTACGTTAATAGCAATCAGCCCCAGCATTTT. Its translation is CASSPYVNSNQPQHF.

This clone has just one count. This sequence joins TRBV19 and TRBJ1-2; no firm D call. CDR3 length: 13 amino acids. V lost 6 bases and J lost 2, with 10 bases in between. Per germline, CDR1 LNHDA and CDR2 SQIVND (reference sequence). Here the CDR3 DNA reads TGTGCCAGTAGCACTACAAGAAACTATGGCTACACCTTC. Its protein product is CASSTTRNYGYTF.

The rearrangement links TRBV18 to TRBJ1-1, with D unclear. The CDR3 is 16 amino acids. Germline V lookup: CDR1 KGHSH, CDR2 LQKENI. The ends were cut back, 0 bases at V and 4 bases at J, with 15 bases in the middle. The CDR3 region is CASSPPTAWAGTEAFF. In DNA, the CDR3 is TGTGCCAGCTCACCACCTACGGCATGGGCAGGCACTGAAGCTTTCTTT.

The rearrangement links TRBV19 to TRBJ1-3, with 7 bases identical to TRBD1. The J segment lost 4 bases and the V segment lost 6 bases, leaving 9 bases of the junction unmatched. CDR1 and CDR2 from the germline V gene are LNHDA and SQIVND (reference sequence). This CDR3 has 15 residues. The CDR3 coding sequence is TGTGCCAGTAGCGCGACAGGGTTGGGGGGAAACACCATATATTTT. Its translation is CASSATGLGGNTIYF.

The J gene is TRBJ2-7, the V gene TRBV21-1; the DNA was not compared with TRBD1, the D call given in the table. TRBV21-1 represents a pseudogene. This CDR3 contains 15 residues. Here the CDR3 reads CASSKANRGRYEQYF. The CDR3 coding sequence is TGTGCCAGCAGCAAAGCGAACAGGGGGAGATACGAGCAGTACTTC.

V usage is TRBV7-2 and J usage is TRBJ1-6; D not resolved. Germline CDR1 and CDR2: SGHTA and FQGNSA. Trimming shortened V by 0 bases and J by 7 bases, and 7 bases separated the two germline ends. The CDR3 sequence is 14 residues long. The CDR3 here is CASSLASRNSPLHF. CDR3 bases: TGTGCCAGCAGCTTAGCTTCGAGGAATTCACCCCTCCACTTT.

The chain employs TRBV11-3 and TRBJ2-1, with 12 positions matching TRBD2. The CDR3 totals 17 residues. The J segment lost 3 bases and the V segment lost 4 bases, leaving 7 bases of the junction unmatched. Germline lookup yields CDR1 SGHNT and CDR2 YENEEA. CDR3 sequence: CASSSSLLAGGYNEQFF. The CDR3 DNA is TGTGCCAGCAGCTCAAGCTTACTAGCGGGGGGCTACAATGAGCAGTTCTTC.

The chain couples TRBV2 to TRBJ2-3, with TRBD1 matching 7 bases. Trimming at V came to 4 bases and at J to 6 bases, leaving 7 bases not matched to a gene. CDR1 is SNHLY, CDR2 FYNNEI, per germline. This CDR3 contains 14 residues. CDR3 region: CASSVWQGQDTQYF. CDR3 bases: TGTGCCAGCAGTGTTTGGCAGGGACAGGATACGCAGTATTTT. Looking up the rest from reference TRBV2 and TRBJ2-3 gives the full variable domain: EPEVTQTPSHQVTQMGQEVILRCVPISNHLYFYWYRQILGQKVEFLVSFYNNEISEKSEIFDDQFSVERPDGSNFTLKIRSTKLEDSAMYFCASSVWQGQDTQYFGPGTRLTVL.

V usage is TRBV5-1 and J usage is TRBJ2-7; D is perhaps TRBD2 (5 bases). V was trimmed by 1 base and J by 2 bases, leaving 7 bases between them. Germline CDR1 reads SGHRS; CDR2 reads YFSETQ. The CDR3 has 13 amino acids. DNA of the CDR3: TGCGCCAGCAGCTTGACGGGGACCTACGAGCAGTACTTC. It yields the protein CASSLTGTYEQYF.

The sample holds a few counts of this clone. The chain combines TRBV28 with TRBJ2-7, with D perhaps TRBD2 (5 bases). The CDR3 is made up of 12 amino acids. Germline V gene data show CDR1 as MDHEN and CDR2 as SYDVKM. Trimming pared 6 bases from V and 7 bases from J, leaving 13 bases between. CDR3 protein: CASSQPRREQYF. The CDR3 nucleotides are TGTGCCAGCAGCCAACCTAGGAGGGAGCAGTACTTC.

This clone was counted a few times. The rearrangement joins TRBV5-5 to TRBJ2-2; 9 bases agree with TRBD2. CDR3 size: 15 residues. The germline V gene encodes CDR1 SGHKS and CDR2 YYEKEE (reference sequence). The CDR3 loop reads CACKEGLARTGELFF. The CDR3 DNA reads as TGTGCATGCAAGGAGGGACTAGCAAGAACCGGGGAGCTGTTTTTT. The full variable domain, rest sourced from reference TRBV5-5 and TRBJ2-2, is DAGVTQSPTHLIKTRGQQVTLRCSPISGHKSVSWYQQVLGQGPQFIFQYYEKEERGRGNFPDRFSARQFPNYSSELNVNALLLGDSALYLCACKEGLARTGELFFGEGSRLTVL.

The V call is TRBV28, the J call TRBJ1-3; 8 bases fit TRBD1. Trimming removed 3 bases from V and 4 bases from J; junction bases left unmatched: 5. CDR1 and CDR2 from the germline V gene are MDHEN and SYDVKM. The CDR3 runs to 15 residues. In DNA, the CDR3 is TGTGCCAGCAGTTTCTCTCAGGGGGCAGGAAACACCATATATTTT. This translates into CASSFSQGAGNTIYF.

V is TRBV6-1 and J is TRBJ1-2; D may be TRBD1 (5 bases). Germline loops: CDR1 MNHNS, CDR2 SASEGT. The ends were cut back, 7 bases at V and 4 bases at J, with 13 bases in the middle. CDR3 length: 13 residues. CDR3 coding DNA: TGTGCCAGCACCTACGGGGGTGGCTATGGCTACACCTTC. It specifies CASTYGGGYGYTF.

The chain couples TRBV11-2 to TRBJ2-3; D is unresolved. The germline V and J ends were trimmed by 4 bases and 5 bases, with 16 bases remaining between them. Germline V gene lookup returns CDR1 SGHAT and CDR2 FQNNGV. The length of the CDR3 is 15 residues. CDR3 bases: TGTGCCAGCAGCTCCAGGCGTCAGTTGGGAGATACGCAGTATTTT. Its protein product is CASSSRRQLGDTQYF.

This chain uses TRBV10-1 with TRBJ2-7, with 8 bases lining up with TRBD2. The germline V gene encodes CDR1 WNHNN and CDR2 SYGVQD (reference sequence). Trimming at V came to 2 bases and at J to 8 bases, leaving 5 bases not matched to a gene. This CDR3 spans 13 amino acids. This CDR3 reads CASSEEKRGKQYF. Written as DNA, the CDR3 is TGCGCCAGCAGTGAGGAAAAGCGGGGGAAGCAGTACTTC.

V is TRBV6-1 and J is TRBJ1-1; D remains ambiguous. CDR3 length: 14 residues. V was clipped by 4 bases and J by 0 bases, with 9 bases between them. The V gene's germline CDR1 is MNHNS and CDR2 SASEGT. CDR3: CASSGLNMNTEAFF. The CDR3 nucleotides are TGTGCCAGCAGTGGACTGAACATGAACACTGAAGCTTTCTTT.